This is a list of T cell receptor beta chains from one sample in a study of vaccination and CD4 T cells after COVID-19. These receptors have no identified antigens. TCRdb itself ran the PCR reads through MiXCR, one entry per CDR3 protein. The table lists some 17,000 distinct CDR3 sequences, around 48% of them singletons. This specimen consisted of CD4+ T cells from blood, cultured in vitro, obtained about 7 months after SARS-CoV-2 vaccination. All receptors derive from a human donor who had recovered from COVID-19. Each CDR3 is given without its conserved first and last residue. Each record gives: V gene, J gene, clone size, CDR3 protein. Size is stated for part of the rows, as once, few or many counts, or as a class when the clone is expanded.

V: TRBV20-1
J: TRBJ1-1
size: few
CDR3: SARDMKDTEAF

V: TRBV20-1
J: TRBJ1-1
size: .
CDR3: SARDPSGWTSEAF

V: TRBV4-3
J: TRBJ1-3
size: .
CDR3: ASSQETTGAVPH

V: TRBV7-9
J: TRBJ2-3
size: .
CDR3: ASSLVAGPLSGDTQY

V: TRBV4-3
J: TRBJ1-2
size: .
CDR3: ASSRRTGGPNNYGYT

V: TRBV20-1
J: TRBJ2-5
size: .
CDR3: SAIPASVRGGQETQY

V: TRBV15
J: TRBJ1-5
size: .
CDR3: ATSKDTSYSNQPQH

V: TRBV20-1
J: TRBJ2-1
size: few
CDR3: SARDQSSGGNEQF

V: TRBV6-1
J: TRBJ2-7
size: few
CDR3: ASRRGLADNEQY

V: TRBV27
J: TRBJ2-5
size: .
CDR3: ASSSSYSGGTETQY

V: TRBV7-3
J: TRBJ2-1
size: few
CDR3: ASSLYGRAYNEQF